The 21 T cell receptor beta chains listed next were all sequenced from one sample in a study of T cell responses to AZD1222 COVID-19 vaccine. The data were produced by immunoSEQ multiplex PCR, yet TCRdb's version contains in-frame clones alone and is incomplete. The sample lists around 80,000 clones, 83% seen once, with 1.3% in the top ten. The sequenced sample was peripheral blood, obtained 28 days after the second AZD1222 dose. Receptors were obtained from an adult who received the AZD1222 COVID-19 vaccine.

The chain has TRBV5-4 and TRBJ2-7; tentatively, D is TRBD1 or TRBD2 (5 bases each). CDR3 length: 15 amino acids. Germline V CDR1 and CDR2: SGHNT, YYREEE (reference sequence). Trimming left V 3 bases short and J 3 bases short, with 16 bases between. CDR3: CASSSYRGLNYEQYF. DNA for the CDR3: TGTGCCAGCAGCTCGTATCGGGGCCTGAACTACGAGCAGTACTTC. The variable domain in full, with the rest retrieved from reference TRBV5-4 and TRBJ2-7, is ETGVTQSPTHLIKTRGQQVTLRCSSQSGHNTVSWYQQALGQGPQFIFQYYREEENGRGNFPPRFSGLQFPNYSSELNVNALELDDSALYLCASSSYRGLNYEQYFGPGTRLTVT.

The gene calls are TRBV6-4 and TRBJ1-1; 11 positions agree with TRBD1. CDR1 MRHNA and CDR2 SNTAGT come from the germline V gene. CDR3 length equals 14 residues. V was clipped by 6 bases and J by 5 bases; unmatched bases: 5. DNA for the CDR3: TGTGCCAGCAGGGAGGACAGGGGGCGGACTGAAGCTTTCTTT. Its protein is CASREDRGRTEAFF.

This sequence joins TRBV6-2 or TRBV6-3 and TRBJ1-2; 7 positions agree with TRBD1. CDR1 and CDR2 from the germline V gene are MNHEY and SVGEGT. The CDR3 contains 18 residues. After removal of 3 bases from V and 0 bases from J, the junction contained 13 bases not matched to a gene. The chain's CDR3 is CASSYYFSGQTANYGYTF. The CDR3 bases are TGTGCCAGCAGTTATTACTTCTCGGGACAGACCGCTAACTATGGCTACACCTTC.

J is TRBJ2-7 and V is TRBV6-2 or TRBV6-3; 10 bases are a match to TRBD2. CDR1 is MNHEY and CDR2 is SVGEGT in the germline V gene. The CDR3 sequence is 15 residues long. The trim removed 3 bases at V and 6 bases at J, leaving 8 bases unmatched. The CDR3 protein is CASSYRGSGRFEQYF. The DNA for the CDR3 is TGTGCCAGCAGTTATCGGGGTAGCGGGAGGTTCGAGCAGTACTTC.

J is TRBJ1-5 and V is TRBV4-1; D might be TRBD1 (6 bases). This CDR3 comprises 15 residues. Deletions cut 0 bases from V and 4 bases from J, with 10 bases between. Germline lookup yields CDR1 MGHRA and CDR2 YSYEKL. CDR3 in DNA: TGCGCCAGCAGCCAAGAAGGACAGCCTAATCAGCCCCAGCATTTT. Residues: CASSQEGQPNQPQHF.

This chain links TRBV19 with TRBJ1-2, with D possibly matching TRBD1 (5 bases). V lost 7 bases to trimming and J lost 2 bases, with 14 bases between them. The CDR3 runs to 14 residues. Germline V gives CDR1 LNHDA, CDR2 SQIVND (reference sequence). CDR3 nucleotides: TGTGCCAGTATAATCCGGGGCGGAAACTATGGCTACACCTTC. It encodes CASIIRGGNYGYTF.

The CDR3 coding sequence is TGTGCCAGCAACTTTGTGGTCAGCAACTATGGCTACACCTTC. This sequence encodes CASNFVVSNYGYTF. The rearrangement uses TRBV12-1 and TRBJ1-2. TRBV12-1 is classified as a pseudogene. The CDR3 runs to 14 residues.

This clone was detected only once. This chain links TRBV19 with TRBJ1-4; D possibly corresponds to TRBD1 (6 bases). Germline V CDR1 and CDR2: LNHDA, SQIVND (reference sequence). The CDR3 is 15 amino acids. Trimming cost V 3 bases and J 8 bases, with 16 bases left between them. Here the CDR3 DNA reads TGTGCCAGTAGTATCAGCCGGGGGCGGAAGGAAAAACTGTTTTTT. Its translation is CASSISRGRKEKLFF.

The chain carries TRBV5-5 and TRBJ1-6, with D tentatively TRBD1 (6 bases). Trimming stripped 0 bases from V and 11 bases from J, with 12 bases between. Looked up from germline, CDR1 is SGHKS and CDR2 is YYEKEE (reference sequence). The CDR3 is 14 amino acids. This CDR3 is CASSLAPGAPPLHF. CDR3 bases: TGTGCCAGCAGCTTGGCCCCAGGGGCTCCACCCCTCCACTTT.

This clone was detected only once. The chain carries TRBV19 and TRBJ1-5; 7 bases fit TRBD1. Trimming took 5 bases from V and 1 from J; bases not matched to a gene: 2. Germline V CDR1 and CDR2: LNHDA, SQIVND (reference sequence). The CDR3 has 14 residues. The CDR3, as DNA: TGTGCCAGTAGTGCGACAGGGAGCAATCAGCCCCAGCATTTT. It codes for CASSATGSNQPQHF.

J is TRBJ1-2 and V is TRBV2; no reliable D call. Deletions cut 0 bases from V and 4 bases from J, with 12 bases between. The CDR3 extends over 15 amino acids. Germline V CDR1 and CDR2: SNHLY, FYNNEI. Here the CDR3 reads CASSEAPLRGYGYTF. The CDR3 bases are TGTGCCAGCAGTGAAGCACCCTTACGAGGCTATGGCTACACCTTC.

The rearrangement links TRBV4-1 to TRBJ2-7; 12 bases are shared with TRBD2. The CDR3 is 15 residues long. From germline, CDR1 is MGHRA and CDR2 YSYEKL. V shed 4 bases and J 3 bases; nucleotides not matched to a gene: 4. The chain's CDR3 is CASSPQTSGSYEQYF. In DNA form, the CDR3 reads TGCGCCAGCAGCCCTCAGACTAGCGGGAGCTACGAGCAGTACTTC.

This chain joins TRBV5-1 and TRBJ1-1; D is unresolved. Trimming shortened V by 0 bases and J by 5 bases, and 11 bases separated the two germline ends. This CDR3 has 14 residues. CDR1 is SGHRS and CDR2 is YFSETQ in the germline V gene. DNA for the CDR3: TGCGCCAGCAGCTTGGTGGGGATTAAGACTGAAGCTTTCTTT. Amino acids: CASSLVGIKTEAFF.

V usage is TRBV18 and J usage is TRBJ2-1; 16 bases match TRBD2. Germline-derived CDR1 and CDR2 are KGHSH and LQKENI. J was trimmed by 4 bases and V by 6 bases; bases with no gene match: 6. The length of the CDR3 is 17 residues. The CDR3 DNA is TGTGCCAGCTCCCAGGGACTAGCGGGAGGGCGATACAATGAGCAGTTCTTC. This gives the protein CASSQGLAGGRYNEQFF.

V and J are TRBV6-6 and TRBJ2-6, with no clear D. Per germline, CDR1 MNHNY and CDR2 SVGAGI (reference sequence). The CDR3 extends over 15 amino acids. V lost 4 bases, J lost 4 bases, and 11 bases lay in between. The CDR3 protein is CASSLHPSGANVLTF. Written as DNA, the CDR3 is TGTGCCAGCAGTTTACACCCCTCAGGGGCCAACGTCCTGACTTTC.

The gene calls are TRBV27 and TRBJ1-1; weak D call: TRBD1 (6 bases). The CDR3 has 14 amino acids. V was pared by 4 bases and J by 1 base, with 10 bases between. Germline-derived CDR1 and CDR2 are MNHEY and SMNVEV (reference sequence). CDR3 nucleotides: TGTGCCAGCAGTTACCGGACAGCGAACACTGAAGCTTTCTTT. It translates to CASSYRTANTEAFF.

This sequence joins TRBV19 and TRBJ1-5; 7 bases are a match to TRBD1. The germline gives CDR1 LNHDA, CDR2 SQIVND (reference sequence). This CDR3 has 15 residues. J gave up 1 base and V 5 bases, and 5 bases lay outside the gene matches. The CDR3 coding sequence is TGTGCCAGTAGTTCGGGACAGTGGAGCAATCAGCCCCAGCATTTT. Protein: CASSSGQWSNQPQHF.

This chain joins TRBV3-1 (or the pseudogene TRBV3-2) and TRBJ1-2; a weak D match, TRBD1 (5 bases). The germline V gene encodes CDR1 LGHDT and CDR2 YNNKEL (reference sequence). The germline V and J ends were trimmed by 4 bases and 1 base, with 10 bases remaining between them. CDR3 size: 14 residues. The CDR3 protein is CASSPGADNYGYTF. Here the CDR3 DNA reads TGTGCCAGCAGCCCTGGGGCCGATAACTATGGCTACACCTTC.

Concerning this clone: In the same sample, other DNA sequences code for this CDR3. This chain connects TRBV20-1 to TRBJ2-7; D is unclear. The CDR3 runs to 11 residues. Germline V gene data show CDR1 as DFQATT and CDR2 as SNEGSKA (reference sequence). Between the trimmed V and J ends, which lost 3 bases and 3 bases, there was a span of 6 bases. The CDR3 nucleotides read TGCAGTGCTAGCGGGCACTACGAGCAGTACTTC. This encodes CSASGHYEQYF.

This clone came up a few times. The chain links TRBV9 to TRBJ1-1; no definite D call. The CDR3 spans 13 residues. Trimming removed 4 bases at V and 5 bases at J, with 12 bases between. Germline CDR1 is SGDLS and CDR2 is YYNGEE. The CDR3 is CASSPGPGTEAFF. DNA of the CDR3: TGTGCCAGCAGCCCTGGACCTGGTACTGAAGCTTTCTTT.

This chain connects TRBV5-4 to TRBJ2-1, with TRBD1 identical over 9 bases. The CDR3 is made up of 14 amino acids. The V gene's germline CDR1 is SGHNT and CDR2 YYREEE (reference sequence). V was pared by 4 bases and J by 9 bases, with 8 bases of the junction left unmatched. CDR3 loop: CASSQDRGWGEQFF. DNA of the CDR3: TGTGCCAGCAGCCAGGACAGGGGATGGGGTGAGCAGTTCTTC.